This T cell receptor beta chain stems from a study of blood T cell dynamics during melanoma immunotherapy. Details on this clone: Its antigen is not identified.

Time point described: pre-treatment baseline. Prior systemic cancer therapy, immunosuppressant use and other active malignancies excluded patients. J lost 4 bases, V lost 4 bases, and 10 bases had no gene match. The CDR3 is 17 residues long. CDR1 MDHEN and CDR2 SYDVKM come from the germline V gene. General study findings and limits: The study could not tell melanoma-specific clones from general immune activation. At W3, later disease-control patients showed bifurcated PBMC repertoire changes, unlike progressors.

A fixed DNA input of 350 ng was used per bulk PBMC sample. The protocol was immunoSEQ multiplex PCR, while the TCRdb copy is restricted to in-frame clones and leaves out a portion. The sample contains 1,500 to 2,000 clones, 65% to 85% of which appear only once. The sample here was blood, taken from a patient treated with checkpoint blockade. The TCR originated in a human donor with melanoma. V and J are TRBV28 and TRBJ1-3; 10 nucleotides agree with TRBD1. The CDR3 loop reads CASSSSTGGLEGNTIYF. Written as DNA, the CDR3 is TGTGCCAGCAGTTCCTCGACAGGGGGCTTGGAAGGAAACACCATATATTTT.